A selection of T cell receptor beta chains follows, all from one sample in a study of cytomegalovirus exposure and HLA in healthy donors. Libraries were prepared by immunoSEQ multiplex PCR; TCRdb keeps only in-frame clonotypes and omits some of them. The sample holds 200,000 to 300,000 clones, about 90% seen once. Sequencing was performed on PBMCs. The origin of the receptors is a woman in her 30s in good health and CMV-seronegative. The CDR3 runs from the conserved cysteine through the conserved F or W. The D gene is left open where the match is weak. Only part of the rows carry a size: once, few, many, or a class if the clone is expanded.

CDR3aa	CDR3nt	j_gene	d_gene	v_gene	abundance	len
CASSTRTSGSFPYEQYF	TGTGCCAGCAGCACGCGGACTAGCGGGAGCTTCCCCTACGAGCAGTACTTC	TRBJ2-7	TRBD2	TRBV7-8	NA	17
CASSLLASNTGELFF	TGTGCCAGCAGCTTACTAGCATCGAACACCGGGGAGCTGTTTTTT	TRBJ2-2	NA	TRBV5-4	NA	15
CATDGTSGRYEQYF	TGTGCCACCGATGGGACTAGCGGGAGGTACGAGCAGTACTTC	TRBJ2-7	TRBD2	TRBV6-1	few	14
CASSYGSGHYEQYF	TGTGCCAGCAGCTATGGTAGCGGTCACTACGAGCAGTACTTC	TRBJ2-7	NA	TRBV5-6	NA	14
CASSQTGNNEQFF	TGTGCCAGCAGCCAGACCGGGAACAATGAGCAGTTCTTC	TRBJ2-1	NA	TRBV6-5	NA	13
CASSLSTGTSYEQYF	TGTGCCAGCAGTTTATCGACAGGGACCTCCTACGAGCAGTACTTC	TRBJ2-7	TRBD1	TRBV27	NA	15
CASRTGLATYEQYF	TGTGCCAGCAGGACGGGACTAGCCACCTACGAGCAGTACTTC	TRBJ2-7	TRBD2	TRBV6-5	few	14
CASSLDWLYQPQHF	TGTGCCAGCAGTTTAGACTGGCTGTATCAGCCCCAGCATTTT	TRBJ1-5	NA	TRBV5-5	NA	14
CASNRDGNTIYF	TGTGCCAGCAACAGGGATGGAAACACCATATATTTT	TRBJ1-3	NA	TRBV6-6	NA	12
CASSWGQGITYEQYF	TGTGCCAGCAGCTGGGGGCAGGGAATAACCTACGAGCAGTACTTC	TRBJ2-7	NA	TRBV5-4	once	15
CACQPQGAHNEQFF	TGTGCCTGTCAACCACAGGGGGCACACAATGAGCAGTTCTTC	TRBJ2-1	TRBD1	TRBV19	NA	14
CADGQGGGTGELFF	TGTGCCGACGGACAGGGAGGAGGGACCGGGGAGCTGTTTTTT	TRBJ2-2	TRBD1	TRBV7-9	NA	14
CASSYSPYTGELFF	TGTGCCAGCAGTTACTCGCCCTACACCGGGGAGCTGTTTTTT	TRBJ2-2	NA	TRBV6-5	NA	14
CASSFGDAGLKETQYF	TGCGCCAGCAGCTTTGGGGACGCGGGGTTAAAAGAGACCCAGTACTTC	TRBJ2-5	NA	TRBV5-1	NA	16
CASSYSMGTEAFF	TGTGCCAGCAGTTACTCGATGGGGACTGAAGCTTTCTTT	TRBJ1-1	NA	TRBV6-5	NA	13
CASSSLSGLETQYF	TGTGCCAGCAGCTCATTATCAGGCTTAGAGACCCAGTACTTC	TRBJ2-5	NA	TRBV7-8	NA	14
CASRRQSEAFF	TGTGCCAGTAGGCGACAGTCTGAAGCTTTCTTT	TRBJ1-1	NA	TRBV19	NA	11
CASSRIEGSTGELFF	TGTGCCAGCAGCCGAATTGAGGGATCCACCGGGGAGCTGTTTTTT	TRBJ2-2	NA	TRBV5-4	NA	15
CASRGANYGYTF	TGTGCCAGCAGGGGGGCGAACTATGGCTACACCTTC	TRBJ1-2	NA	TRBV18	NA	12
CASLHREDQPQHF	TGTGCCAGCCTACATCGTGAGGATCAGCCCCAGCATTTT	TRBJ1-5	NA	TRBV5-4	NA	13
CASSAGDNYGYTF	TGTGCCAGCAGCGCGGGGGATAACTATGGCTACACCTTC	TRBJ1-2	NA	TRBV5-5	few	13
CASGSGTGGYEQYF	TGTGCCAGCGGGTCCGGGACAGGGGGGTACGAGCAGTACTTC	TRBJ2-7	TRBD1	TRBV13	NA	14
CASSISGGGYEQYF	TGTGCCAGTAGTATCTCCGGGGGGGGCTACGAGCAGTACTTC	TRBJ2-7	TRBD2	TRBV19	few	14
CASGPFRDGYYEQYF	TGTGCCAGCGGACCATTCAGGGATGGGTACTACGAGCAGTACTTC	TRBJ2-7	NA	TRBV6-5	NA	15
CASSLRDRKETQYF	TGTGCCAGCAGCCTCCGGGACAGAAAAGAGACCCAGTACTTC	TRBJ2-5	TRBD1	TRBV14	NA	14
CAWTKSGLAGGHEKLFF	TGTGCCTGGACTAAGTCAGGGCTGGCAGGGGGACATGAAAAACTGTTTTTT	TRBJ1-4	TRBD1	TRBV30	NA	17
CASSQVRGAYTEAFF	TGCGCCAGCAGCCAAGTTAGAGGGGCGTACACTGAAGCTTTCTTT	TRBJ1-1	NA	TRBV4-1	NA	15
CASLPIQETQYF	TGTGCCAGCCTCCCTATCCAAGAGACCCAGTACTTC	TRBJ2-5	NA	TRBV7-9	NA	12
CASSVRGLAESSYNEQFF	TGTGCCAGTAGTGTTAGGGGACTAGCGGAAAGCTCCTACAATGAGCAGTTCTTC	TRBJ2-1	TRBD2	TRBV19	once	18
CASSQDSTRTSNEQYF	TGCGCCAGCAGCCAGGATTCAACTAGGACTAGCAACGAGCAGTACTTC	TRBJ2-7	TRBD2	TRBV4-3	NA	16
CAWTGQSMEKLFF	TGTGCCTGGACCGGACAGTCTATGGAAAAACTGTTTTTT	TRBJ1-4	NA	TRBV30	NA	13
CSAEADLGEQYF	TGCAGCGCTGAGGCCGACTTGGGGGAGCAGTACTTC	TRBJ2-7	NA	TRBV29-1	NA	12
CASSQDQAGAYEQYF	TGCGCCAGCAGCCAAGATCAGGCAGGGGCCTACGAGCAGTACTTC	TRBJ2-7	NA	TRBV4-3	NA	15
CASSEWRGKNIQYF	TGTGCCAGCAGTGAGTGGCGGGGCAAAAACATTCAGTACTTC	TRBJ2-4	NA	TRBV6-1	NA	14
CASSIKGNEQYF	TGTGCCAGTAGTATAAAAGGGAACGAGCAGTACTTC	TRBJ2-7	NA	TRBV19	NA	12
CASSLEQSTTNEKLFF	TGTGCCAGCAGCTTGGAGCAGTCAACAACTAATGAAAAACTGTTTTTT	TRBJ1-4	NA	TRBV5-6	NA	16
CASSVADDTGELFF	TGTGCCAGCAGTGTTGCAGACGACACCGGGGAGCTGTTTTTT	TRBJ2-2	NA	TRBV6-1	NA	14
CASSSINRGRGRPYEQYF	TGTGCCAGCAGCTCTATCAACCGGGGCAGGGGGCGTCCCTACGAGCAGTACTTC	TRBJ2-7	TRBD1	TRBV11-2	NA	18
CASSRNRGLNTEAFF	TGTGCCAGCAGTCGCAACAGGGGGTTGAACACTGAAGCTTTCTTT	TRBJ1-1	TRBD1	TRBV28	few	15
CSVLGTMGVFF	TGCAGCGTTCTAGGGACAATGGGGGTGTTCTTC	TRBJ2-1	NA	TRBV29-1	once	11
CASSIGLGGSYEQYF	TGTGCCAGTAGTATCGGGTTGGGGGGCTCCTACGAGCAGTACTTC	TRBJ2-7	NA	TRBV19	NA	15
CASSSGQGLDEQFF	TGCGCCAGCAGCTCTGGACAGGGGCTTGATGAGCAGTTCTTC	TRBJ2-1	TRBD1	TRBV5-1	NA	14
CASSRGTGGDEQYF	TGCGCCAGCAGCCGAGGGACAGGGGGCGACGAGCAGTACTTC	TRBJ2-7	TRBD1	TRBV4-3	NA	14
CAWSVLAYEQYF	TGTGCCTGGAGTGTACTAGCCTACGAGCAGTACTTC	TRBJ2-7	NA	TRBV30	NA	12
CASSLGVINYGYTF	TGTGCCAGCAGCTTAGGGGTCATAAACTATGGCTACACCTTC	TRBJ1-2	NA	TRBV11-2	NA	14
CASSQDHLNEQFF	TGCGCCAGCAGCCAAGACCACTTGAATGAGCAGTTCTTC	TRBJ2-1	NA	TRBV4-1	NA	13
CASSMKYQPQHF	TGCGCCAGCAGTATGAAGTATCAGCCCCAGCATTTT	TRBJ1-5	NA	TRBV10-2	NA	12
CSVDSGSGANVLTF	TGCAGCGTTGATTCAGGATCTGGGGCCAACGTCCTGACTTTC	TRBJ2-6	NA	TRBV29-1	NA	14